This entry lists 2 T cell receptor beta chains sequenced from one sample in a study of PD-1 and CTLA-4 blockade in melanoma. The protocol was immunoSEQ multiplex PCR, while the TCRdb copy is restricted to in-frame clones and leaves out a portion. The sample holds 20,000 to 25,000 clones, approximately 90% seen once. The sequences come from CD8+ T cells from peripheral blood, collected before anti-PD-1 treatment. Receptors were obtained from a human donor with melanoma.

The chain combines TRBV7-3 with TRBJ2-2; TRBD2 matches at 10 bases. There are 15 residues in the CDR3. The junction had 1 base not matched to a gene; V was cut back by 3 bases and J by 3 bases. Germline CDR1 SGHTA, CDR2 FQGTGA. CDR3 in amino acids: CASSFTSGDTGELFF. Here the CDR3 DNA reads TGTGCCAGCAGCTTCACTAGCGGGGACACCGGGGAGCTGTTTTTT.

The chain carries TRBV3-1 (or the pseudogene TRBV3-2) and TRBJ1-2, with D possibly being TRBD1 (6 bases). Germline loops: CDR1 LGHDT, CDR2 YNNKEL (reference sequence). The V end lost 1 base, the J end lost 4 bases, and 7 bases lay between the germline ends. The length of the CDR3 is 13 residues. The CDR3 DNA sequence: TGTGCCAGCAGCCAAGGACAGGCCTATGGCTACACCTTC. This codes for CASSQGQAYGYTF.